This entry lists 2 T cell receptor beta chains sequenced from one sample in a study of cytomegalovirus exposure and HLA in healthy donors. The PCR used 60 Vbeta and 13 Jbeta primers. Sequenced by immunoSEQ multiplex PCR; TCRdb stores in-frame clones only, minus some. The table shows around 120,000 clones, with about three quarters occurring only once. The sequenced material came from PBMCs. The origin of the receptors is a man aged 30-40 years in good health and CMV-seronegative.

The chain has TRBV5-1 and TRBJ2-3; maybe TRBD2 (5 bases). CDR1 is SGHRS, CDR2 YFSETQ, per germline. The V end was cut by 4 bases, the J end by 4 bases, with 10 bases between. The CDR3 spans 13 residues. Written as DNA, the CDR3 is TGCGCCAGCAGCGTAGAGAGGGCAGATACGCAGTATTTT. Residues: CASSVERADTQYF.

The CDR3 sequence: CASSTIRGTVYEQYF. In DNA, the CDR3 is TGTGCCAGCAGTACGATAAGGGGCACCGTCTACGAGCAGTACTTC. The chain uses TRBV28 and TRBJ2-7; weak D call: TRBD1 (5 bases). This CDR3 has 15 amino acids. CDR1 and CDR2 (germline): MDHEN, SYDVKM. Trimming pared 5 bases from V and 3 bases from J, leaving 17 bases between.